This T cell receptor (beta chain) was sequenced for a study of response to subunit inactivated influenza vaccine. Whole-study findings and limits: T cells newly recruited by each seasonal influenza vaccination are few, the authors suggested.

The sample holds many counts of this clonotype. Its antigen remains unidentified. Via MiXCR, TCRdb re-called the RT-PCR reads, giving one row per CDR3 protein. The data contain some 500,000 distinct CDR3 sequences, 25% of them singletons. CDR1 and CDR2 (germline): SQVTM, ANQGSEA. The CDR3 has 16 amino acids. The V gene lost 6 bases and the J gene lost 1 base, with 20 bases spanning the gap. Sequenced material: CD4+ T cells sorted from PBMCs, taken roughly 5 days after vaccination. The gene calls are TRBV29-1 and TRBJ2-3; D possibly uses TRBD1 or TRBD2 (6 bases each). This receptor was identified in a man aged 50-59 years who received an inactivated influenza vaccine. CDR3 region: CSVVPQWGARTDTQYF. The CDR3 bases are TGCAGCGTCGTCCCACAGTGGGGGGCTCGCACAGATACGCAGTATTTT.